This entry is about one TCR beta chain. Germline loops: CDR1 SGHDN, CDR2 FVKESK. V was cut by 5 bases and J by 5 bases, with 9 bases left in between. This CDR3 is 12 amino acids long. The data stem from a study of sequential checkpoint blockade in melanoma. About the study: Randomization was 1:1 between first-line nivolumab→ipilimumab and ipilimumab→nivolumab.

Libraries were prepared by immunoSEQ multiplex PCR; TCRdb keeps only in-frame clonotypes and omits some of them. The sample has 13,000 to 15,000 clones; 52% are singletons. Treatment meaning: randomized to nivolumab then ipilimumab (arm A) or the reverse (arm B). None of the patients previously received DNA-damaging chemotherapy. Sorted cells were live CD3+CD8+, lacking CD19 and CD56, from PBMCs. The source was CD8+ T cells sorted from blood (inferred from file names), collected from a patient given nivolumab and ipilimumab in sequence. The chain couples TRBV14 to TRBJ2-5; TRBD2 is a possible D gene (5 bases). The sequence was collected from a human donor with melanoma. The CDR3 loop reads CASSLAWETQYF. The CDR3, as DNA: TGTGCCAGCAGCTTAGCGTGGGAGACCCAGTACTTC.